This TCR beta chain was recovered during a study of vaccination and CD4 T cells after COVID-19. For the study at large: The post-vaccine samples came a median around 71 days after dose two (range 14 to 241). Cultures serving as controls received a peptide pool (CEFX or HIV-1 Nef) or no peptide.

Points on this clonotype: Its specificity is unknown.

The study's findings and limits: Among reactive clones from convalescent patients, a median around 84% appeared only post-vaccination.

The CDR3 length is 14 residues. V lost 0 bases and J lost 2, with 8 bases in between. Germline V gives CDR1 DFQATT, CDR2 SNEGSKA (reference sequence). Treatment of the sample: roughly 11-day PBMC culture with coronavirus spike peptide pools or control peptides (ViraFEST assay). After about 11 days of culture, CD4+ T cells were negatively selected. Sequence data for DNA of cultured CD4+ T cells were generated by the Oncomine TCR Beta short-read assay. TCRdb used MiXCR to reprocess the PCR reads, holding one entry per CDR3 protein. Of 9,000 to 9,500 distinct CDR3 sequences in the sample, 55% were seen once.

This sequence originates from a human donor who had recovered from COVID-19. The rearrangement joins TRBV20-1 to TRBJ1-3; unclear D gene. Sample: CD4+ T cells from blood, cultured in vitro. CDR3 loop: CSARDPGAGNTIYF. The CDR3 DNA sequence: TGCAGTGCTAGAGATCCGGGTGCTGGAAACACCATATATTTT.